This T cell receptor beta chain was captured by sequencing in a study of blood T cell repertoires in COVID-19. Study summary: There were acute and convalescent COVID-19 samples, and they came from the United States, Italy and Spain. Nucleic acid was either cDNA or gDNA, and it came from T cells, B-cell-depleted T cells, or PBMCs.

As handled by the study authors: Scientists estimated how many nucleated cells there were by amplifying reference gene primers. TCRdb's table, derived via immunoSEQ multiplex PCR, lists solely in-frame clones and lacks some. That table is the source of V, J and clone size, and D and trimming were worked out from the DNA. The table has some 30,000 clones, 65% to 90% seen once. V lost 1 base and J lost 0, with 7 bases in between. CDR1 is SQVTM and CDR2 is ANQGSEA in the germline V gene. This CDR3 spans 15 amino acids. The specimen sequenced was peripheral blood. This chain connects TRBV29-1 to TRBJ2-6; no clear D gene. This clonotype was sampled from a woman aged 60-70 years with active COVID-19. The CDR3 DNA reads TGCAGCGTTGAAGGGTCAGGCTCTGGGGCCAACGTCCTGACTTTC. Its translation is CSVEGSGSGANVLTF.